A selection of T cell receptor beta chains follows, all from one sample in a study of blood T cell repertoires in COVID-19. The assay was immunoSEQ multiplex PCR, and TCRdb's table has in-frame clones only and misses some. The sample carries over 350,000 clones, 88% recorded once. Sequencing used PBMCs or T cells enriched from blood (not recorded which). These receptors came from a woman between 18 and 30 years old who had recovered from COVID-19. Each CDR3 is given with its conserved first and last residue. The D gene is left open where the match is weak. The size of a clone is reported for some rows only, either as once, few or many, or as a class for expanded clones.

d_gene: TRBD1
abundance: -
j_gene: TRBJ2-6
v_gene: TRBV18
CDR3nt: TGTGCCAGCTCCATATCGTCAGGGGGTAGCTCTGGGGCCAACGTCCTGACTTTC
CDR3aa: CASSISSGGSSGANVLTF

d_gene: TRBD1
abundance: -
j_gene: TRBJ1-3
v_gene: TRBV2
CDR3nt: TGTGCCAGCAGTGAGGGACAGGGAGCGTACTCTGGAAACACCATATATTTT
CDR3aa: CASSEGQGAYSGNTIYF

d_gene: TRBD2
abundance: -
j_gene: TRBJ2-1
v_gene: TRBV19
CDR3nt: TGTGCCAGTAGCTACCGCCAACTAGCGGGGGCCTACAATGAGCAGTTCTTC
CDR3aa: CASSYRQLAGAYNEQFF

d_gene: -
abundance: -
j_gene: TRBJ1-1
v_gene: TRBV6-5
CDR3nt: TGTGCCAGCAGTTACTCGATGTGGCAGGGGTCCACTGAAGCTTTCTTT
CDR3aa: CASSYSMWQGSTEAFF

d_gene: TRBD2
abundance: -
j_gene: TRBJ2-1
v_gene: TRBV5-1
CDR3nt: TGCGCCAGCAGCTTGTGGGCGGGGGACAATGAGCAGTTCTTC
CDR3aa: CASSLWAGDNEQFF

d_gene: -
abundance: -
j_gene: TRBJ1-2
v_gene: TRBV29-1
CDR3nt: TGCAGCGTTGAAGTTGCAGGGAAGGACTATGGCTACACCTTC
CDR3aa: CSVEVAGKDYGYTF

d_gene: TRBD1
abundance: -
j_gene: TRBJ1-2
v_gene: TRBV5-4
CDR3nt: TGTGCCAGCAGCTTGGACAGGGGGCATTTGAAGGGAGACTATGGCTACACCTTC
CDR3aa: CASSLDRGHLKGDYGYTF

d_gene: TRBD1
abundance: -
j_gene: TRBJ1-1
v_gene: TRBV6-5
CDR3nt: TGTGCCAGCAGTTACTTAGGGACAGACACTGAAGCTTTCTTT
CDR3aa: CASSYLGTDTEAFF

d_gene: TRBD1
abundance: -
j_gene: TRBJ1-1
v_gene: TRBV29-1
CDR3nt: TGCAGCGTTGGTTGGACAGGGGGGACTGAAGCTTTCTTT
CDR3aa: CSVGWTGGTEAFF

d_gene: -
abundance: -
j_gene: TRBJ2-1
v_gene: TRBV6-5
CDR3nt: TGTGCCAGCAGTTGGGCCAGGGATTATGAGCAGTTCTTC
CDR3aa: CASSWARDYEQFF

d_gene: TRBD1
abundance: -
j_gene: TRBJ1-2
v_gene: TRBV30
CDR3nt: TGTGCCTGGAGTGTGGAAAGGGGGCAATATGGCTACACCTTC
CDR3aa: CAWSVERGQYGYTF

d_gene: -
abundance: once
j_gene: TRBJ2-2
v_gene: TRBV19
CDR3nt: TGTGCCAGTAGTCCGCAGGGCACCGGGGAGCTGTTTTTT
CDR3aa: CASSPQGTGELFF

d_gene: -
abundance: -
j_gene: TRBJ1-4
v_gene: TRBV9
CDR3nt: TGTGCCAGCAGCGTAGATGGGACATATGAAAAACTGTTTTTT
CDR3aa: CASSVDGTYEKLFF

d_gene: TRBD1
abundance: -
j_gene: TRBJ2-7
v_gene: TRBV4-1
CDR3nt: TGCGCCAGCAGCCCCCGAGCTGGGACAGGGGCTTACGAGCAGTACTTC
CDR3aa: CASSPRAGTGAYEQYF

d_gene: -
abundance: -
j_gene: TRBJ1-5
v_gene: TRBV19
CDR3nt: TGTGCCAGTAATGAACTACTATCGCCTACCCAGCCCCAGCATTTT
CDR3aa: CASNELLSPTQPQHF

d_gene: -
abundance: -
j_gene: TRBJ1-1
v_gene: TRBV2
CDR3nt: TGTGCCAGCAGTGGGGGGGGGTTCCCTCTGAACACTGAAGCTTTCTTT
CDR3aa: CASSGGGFPLNTEAFF

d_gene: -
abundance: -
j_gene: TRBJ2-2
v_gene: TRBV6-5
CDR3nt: TGTGCCAGCAGTTACAGCCTATCCACCGGGGAGCTGTTTTTT
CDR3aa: CASSYSLSTGELFF

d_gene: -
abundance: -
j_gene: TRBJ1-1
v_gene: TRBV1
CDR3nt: TGCACCAGCAGTCTTACAGGATACCTGAACACTGAAGCTTTCTTT
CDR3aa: CTSSLTGYLNTEAFF

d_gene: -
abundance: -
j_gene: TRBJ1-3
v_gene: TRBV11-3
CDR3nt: TGTGCCAGCAGCTTAGGACTGGGGGCGGCGGACACCATATATTTT
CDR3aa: CASSLGLGAADTIYF

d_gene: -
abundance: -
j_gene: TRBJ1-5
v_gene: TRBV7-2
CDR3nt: TGTGCCAGCAGCCCCCCCGGTATAAGCAATCAGCCCCAGCATTTT
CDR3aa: CASSPPGISNQPQHF

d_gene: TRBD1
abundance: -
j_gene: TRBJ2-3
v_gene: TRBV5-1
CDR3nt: TGCGCCAGCAGCCAGGGACAGGGTGCAACAGATACGCAGTATTTT
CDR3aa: CASSQGQGATDTQYF

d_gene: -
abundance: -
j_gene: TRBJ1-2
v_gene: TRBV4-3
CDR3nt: TGCGCCAGCAGCCAAGATCCCAGGGGTGACTATGGCTACACCTTC
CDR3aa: CASSQDPRGDYGYTF

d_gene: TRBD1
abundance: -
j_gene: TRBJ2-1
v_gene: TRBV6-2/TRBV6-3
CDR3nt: TGTGCCAGCAGCCCTGGACAGGGGGCCGCCTACAATGAGCAGTTCTTC
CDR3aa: CASSPGQGAAYNEQFF

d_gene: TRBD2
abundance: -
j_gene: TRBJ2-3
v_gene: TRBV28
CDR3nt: TGTGCCAGCCGGGAACGGGGAGGGTTGGATACGCAGTATTTT
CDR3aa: CASRERGGLDTQYF

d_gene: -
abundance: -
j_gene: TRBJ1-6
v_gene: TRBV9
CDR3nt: TGTGCCAGCAGCGTAGGGCAATTTGGTTCACCCCTCCACTTT
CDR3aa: CASSVGQFGSPLHF

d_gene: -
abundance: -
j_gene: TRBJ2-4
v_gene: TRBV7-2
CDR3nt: TGTGCCAGCAGCTTAAGGGGGTTTGTAAAAAACATTCAGTACTTC
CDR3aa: CASSLRGFVKNIQYF

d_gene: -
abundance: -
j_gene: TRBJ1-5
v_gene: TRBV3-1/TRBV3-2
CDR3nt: TGTGCCAGCAGCCAAGGGGACATTTTGCATTTT
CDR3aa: CASSQGDILHF

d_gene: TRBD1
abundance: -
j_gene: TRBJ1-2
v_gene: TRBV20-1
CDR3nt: TGCAGTGCTAGTCCAGGGGGCCCCCCCCCTTATGGCTACACCTTC
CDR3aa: CSASPGGPPPYGYTF

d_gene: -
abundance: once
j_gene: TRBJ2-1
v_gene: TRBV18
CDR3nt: TGTGCCAGCTCACCAGTTCCCCGAGGAGCCTCAAGGCAGTTCTTC
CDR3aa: CASSPVPRGASRQFF

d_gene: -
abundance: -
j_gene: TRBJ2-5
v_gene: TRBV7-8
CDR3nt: TGTGCCAGCAGCTCCTCCCGGGAGACCCAGTACTTC
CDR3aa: CASSSSRETQYF